The next 17 T cell receptor beta chains were all read from a single sample in a study of T cells in Graves' hyperthyroidism and ophthalmopathy. Amplification of TCR beta CDR3 regions was performed using RNA transcripts as template. With the HTBI primer set, the TCR CDR3 went through a first round of RT-PCR. TCRdb re-called the multiplex PCR reads through MiXCR, storing one row per CDR3 protein. The data show some 600,000 distinct CDR3 sequences, about 14% seen once. Sequencing was carried out using blood. All receptors derive from a woman in her 30s with Graves' hyperthyroidism that later progressed to Graves' ophthalmopathy.

The chain combines TRBV11-1 with TRBJ2-3; D call uncertain. Germline V gene lookup returns CDR1 SGHAT and CDR2 FQDESV (reference sequence). The CDR3 loop spans 13 amino acids. The V and J ends lost 5 bases and 5 bases respectively, with 11 bases between them. CDR3 nucleotides: TGTGCCAGCAGCGCCTCACTGCTAGATACGCAGTATTTT. It translates to CASSASLLDTQYF.

The chain combines TRBV7-8 with TRBJ2-5; D gene uncertain. This CDR3 spans 15 amino acids. Germline values: CDR1 SGHVS, CDR2 FQNEAQ. V shed 5 bases and J shed 4 bases, with 17 bases lying between them. DNA of the CDR3: TGTGCCAGCAGCCTTCTGACTGGGCGCGGAGAGACCCAGTACTTC. Translating it yields CASSLLTGRGETQYF.

This clonotype was seen many times. CDR3 DNA: TGTGCCAGCAGTAACGGACAAGGGGTACTCAACACTGAAGCTTTCTTT. Translated, it gives CASSNGQGVLNTEAFF. The V call is TRBV2, the J call TRBJ1-1; tentatively, D is TRBD1 (5 bases). From germline, CDR1 is SNHLY and CDR2 FYNNEI. V was trimmed by 5 bases and J by 2 bases, leaving 18 bases between them. The CDR3 extends over 16 amino acids.

This chain links TRBV24-1 with TRBJ1-5; D gene unclear. The CDR3 contains 14 residues. Trimming stripped 4 bases from V and 4 bases from J, with 10 bases between. The V gene's germline CDR1 is KGHDR and CDR2 SFDVKD. Here the CDR3 DNA reads TGTGCCACCAGTGAGGAGGCCGAGAATCAGCCCCAGCATTTT. Protein sequence: CATSEEAENQPQHF.

This clonotype has ten or more counts. The chain carries TRBV30 and TRBJ2-1, with 8 positions matching TRBD1. Germline CDR1 and CDR2: GTSNPN and SVGIG (reference sequence). J was trimmed by 7 bases and V by 8 bases; bases with no gene match: 13. The CDR3 length is 14 residues. CDR3 nucleotides: TGTGCCCTGGACCCGGGACAGGTAGTTAATGAGCAGTTCTTC. Translating gives CALDPGQVVNEQFF. The entire variable domain, with the rest obtained from reference TRBV30 and TRBJ2-1, is as follows: SQTIHQWPATLVQPVGSPLSLECTVEGTSNPNLYWYRQAAGRGLQLLFYSVGIGQISSEVPQNLSASRPQDRQFILSSKKLLLSDSGFYLCALDPGQVVNEQFFGPGTRLTVL.

The chain recombines TRBV9 with TRBJ1-1; D remains unclear. The CDR3 has 15 amino acids. From germline, CDR1 is SGDLS and CDR2 YYNGEE. Trimming removed 3 bases from V and 0 bases from J, with 12 bases in between. The CDR3 sequence is CASSGGRKMNTEAFF. In DNA form, the CDR3 reads TGTGCCAGCAGCGGTGGACGGAAAATGAACACTGAAGCTTTCTTT.

Only a few counts were recorded for this clonotype. This chain uses TRBV7-2 with TRBJ1-3, with 7 bases matching TRBD1. The CDR3 totals 14 residues. V gave up 5 bases and J gave up 4 bases; unmatched junction bases: 5. CDR1 is SGHTA, CDR2 FQGNSA, per germline. The chain's CDR3 is CASSPQGGGNTIYF. Here the CDR3 DNA reads TGTGCCAGCAGCCCCCAGGGGGGGGGAAACACCATATATTTT.

This clonotype was seen ten or more times. V and J are TRBV7-2 and TRBJ2-5; D gene unclear. Germline CDR1 and CDR2: SGHTA and FQGNSA. The CDR3 is made up of 13 amino acids. Trimming left V 6 bases short and J 3 bases short, with 11 bases between. DNA of the CDR3: TGTGCCAGCAGGTCGACGTTGGAAGAGACCCAGTACTTC. Translated, it gives CASRSTLEETQYF.

Ten or more counts support this clonotype. The chain combines TRBV24-1 with TRBJ2-2; 9 bases line up with TRBD1. With 5 bases clipped from V and 5 bases from J, the junction kept 8 bases outside the gene matches. This CDR3 contains 16 residues. CDR1 KGHDR and CDR2 SFDVKD come from the germline V gene. The CDR3 DNA is TGTGCCACCAGTGCCCAGGACAGGGGCGGTACCGGGGAGCTGTTTTTT. Protein: CATSAQDRGGTGELFF.

This clonotype appeared many times. V gene TRBV7-3 combines with J gene TRBJ2-1, with TRBD2 identical over 12 bases. V was clipped by 3 bases and J by 5 bases; unmatched bases: 8. Per germline, CDR1 SGHTA and CDR2 FQGTGA. This CDR3 has 17 residues. This CDR3 is CASSLTSGSSWDNEQFF. CDR3 bases: TGTGCCAGCAGCTTGACTAGCGGGAGTTCGTGGGACAATGAGCAGTTCTTC.

Concerning this clonotype itself: A much larger clone lies a single base off, so this may be a read error. CDR3 sequence reads: CAISELAVRFNEQYF. The CDR3 nucleotides are TGTGCCATCAGTGAGTTAGCGGTGCGGTTCAATGAGCAGTACTTC. The chain joins TRBV10-3 to TRBJ2-1; weak D call: TRBD2 (6 bases). The assigned J gene may be wrong: the sequence end matches TRBJ2-7 better. This CDR3 is 15 amino acids long. Per the germline V gene, CDR1 is ENHRY and CDR2 is SYGVKD.

This clonotype was counted only a few times. V and J are TRBV27 and TRBJ2-5, with 10 nucleotides matching TRBD2. In germline, CDR1 is MNHEY, CDR2 SMNVEV (reference sequence). Germline trimming cut 10 bases from V and 5 bases from J; bases unmatched to any gene: 7. The CDR3 runs to 13 residues. CDR3 DNA sequence: TGTGCCACAGCGGGAGCGGGGGGGGAGACCCAGTACTTC. The encoded protein is CATAGAGGETQYF.

This clonotype occurred many times. The chain employs TRBV28 and TRBJ2-5, with TRBD1 matching 10 bases. Germline assignment: CDR1 MDHEN and CDR2 SYDVKM. V gave up 8 bases and J gave up 4 bases; unmatched junction bases: 7. The CDR3 extends over 14 amino acids. The CDR3 reads CASGPGQGIETQYF. The DNA for the CDR3 is TGTGCCAGCGGGCCGGGACAGGGGATAGAGACCCAGTACTTC.

In its sample, this clonotype was seen many times. The V and J genes are TRBV9 and TRBJ2-3; D might be TRBD1 (5 bases). Trimming removed 0 bases at V and 6 bases at J, with 11 bases between. Germline CDR1 is SGDLS and CDR2 is YYNGEE. This CDR3 contains 14 residues. The CDR3 DNA reads as TGTGCCAGCAGCGTAGTAGGGGTGGAGGATACGCAGTATTTT. This codes for CASSVVGVEDTQYF.

Comment on this clonotype: A read error may account for a junction end that differs from germline. CDR3 region: CASSGTGLVGNERFF. CDR3 nucleotides: TGTGCCAGCAGTGGAACAGGGTTGGTCGGCAATGAGCGGTTCTTC. The chain is built from TRBV2 and TRBJ2-1; D is perhaps TRBD1 (6 bases). There are 15 residues in the CDR3. Per germline, CDR1 SNHLY and CDR2 FYNNEI.

V gene TRBV7-3 combines with J gene TRBJ2-1; TRBD1 matches 9 bases. The length of the CDR3 is 15 residues. Germline values: CDR1 SGHTA, CDR2 FQGTGA. Germline trimming cut 5 bases from V and 7 bases from J; bases unmatched to any gene: 9. CDR3 protein: CASSRTGQGMNEQFF. In nucleotides, the CDR3 is TGTGCCAGCAGCCGCACGGGACAGGGAATGAATGAGCAGTTCTTC.

In this sample, this clonotype turned up many times. The chain carries TRBV7-8 and TRBJ2-3, with TRBD2 matching 15 bases. J lost 5 bases, V lost 3 bases, and 6 bases had no gene match. Germline loops: CDR1 SGHVS, CDR2 FQNEAQ. The CDR3 runs to 17 residues. This chain's CDR3 is CASSFPGLAGGGDTQYF. The CDR3 region has the DNA TGTGCCAGCAGCTTTCCGGGACTAGCGGGAGGCGGAGATACGCAGTATTTT.